This TCR beta chain was recorded in a study of T cell responses to AZD1222 COVID-19 vaccine. Study-level points and caveats: Receipt of two AZD1222 doses was followed by a rise in Spike-specific TCR breadth and depth. The peak T cell response came first, and repertoires were sampled only after it. Donors in the cohort were predominantly white British and more often female, and clonal diversity was possibly underestimated.

Trimming took 5 bases from V and 1 from J; bases not matched to a gene: 2. The length of the CDR3 is 14 residues. The germline gives CDR1 LNHDA, CDR2 SQIVND (reference sequence). The repertoire was sequenced with immunoSEQ multiplex PCR; TCRdb's copy has only in-frame clones and lacks some. The sample consists of about 99,000 clones, about 88% of them appearing once. Worth noting for this clone: Its antigen is currently unknown.

The sample consisted of peripheral blood, taken on day 0 of AZD1222 vaccination. This clonotype originated in an adult in good health. V is TRBV19 and J is TRBJ1-1, with 9 nucleotides matching TRBD1. The CDR3 reads CASSDRGWNTEAFF. CDR3 DNA sequence: TGTGCCAGTAGTGACAGGGGGTGGAACACTGAAGCTTTCTTT.